The 18 T cell receptor beta chains in this list originate from one sample, sequenced in a study of metastatic and nonmetastatic thyroid tumors. All patients reached thyroid surgery having received no treatment beforehand. TCRdb recomputed clones from the PCR reads via MiXCR. Of fewer than 30,000 clones listed, about 17% were seen once; the top ten hold over 3.5%. The sequencing sample was made of blood. The receptors derive from a female donor with papillary thyroid cancer or a benign thyroid nodule (not recorded which). Some clones in this sample may be carry-over from other donors' samples.

For the CDR3, the DNA is TGTGCCAGCAGCTTAGGGGCCGCAGGGAACTATGGCTACACCTTC. It is translated as CASSLGAAGNYGYTF. The chain joins TRBV11-1 to TRBJ1-2; weak D call: TRBD1 (5 bases). Between the trimmed V and J ends, which lost 1 base and 2 bases, there was a span of 11 bases. The CDR3 totals 15 residues. Germline-derived CDR1 and CDR2 are SGHAT and FQDESV (reference sequence).

This clone ranks as medium-sized. The chain has TRBV28 and TRBJ2-1; 8 positions agree with TRBD1. The trim removed 2 bases at V and 3 bases at J, leaving 6 bases unmatched. This CDR3 region has 16 residues. The V gene's germline CDR1 is MDHEN and CDR2 SYDVKM. CDR3 bases: TGTGCCAGCAGTTTACCCGGGACAGGAATCTACAATGAGCAGTTCTTC. Its translation is CASSLPGTGIYNEQFF.

This clone came up many times. The chain carries TRBV5-4 and TRBJ2-7; TRBD1 agrees at 7 bases. Germline loops: CDR1 SGHNT, CDR2 YYREEE (reference sequence). CDR3 length equals 14 residues. The ends lost 3 bases at V and 0 bases at J; junction bases unmatched: 3. CDR3 bases: TGTGCCAGCAGCTACGGGACAGCCTCCTACGAGCAGTACTTC. It yields the protein CASSYGTASYEQYF.

This clone appeared a few times. Possible read error: a much larger clone is one base away. The same CDR3 can be traced to other DNA sequences in this sample. This rearrangement joins TRBV18 to TRBJ1-1, with 9 bases matching TRBD1. V gave up 4 bases and J gave up 14 bases; unmatched junction bases: 17. The CDR3 length is 15 residues. The germline gives CDR1 KGHSH, CDR2 LQKENI. The CDR3 DNA follows: TGTGCCAGCTCACAGAAATTGCCGGGACAGGGTGACGCCTTCTTT. Translation gives CASSQKLPGQGDAFF.

This clone was detected ten times or more. J is TRBJ2-3 and V is TRBV13; 11 bases match TRBD1. The germline V gene encodes CDR1 PRHDT and CDR2 FYEKMQ (reference sequence). The V gene end was trimmed by 4 bases and the J gene end by 3 bases; junction bases not matched to a gene: 6. CDR3 length: 16 residues. Here the CDR3 DNA reads TGTGCCAGCAGCTCTACCGGGACAGGGGGGACAGATACGCAGTATTTT. Translating it yields CASSSTGTGGTDTQYF.

By share, this clone ranks as medium-sized. The chain combines TRBV12-3 or TRBV12-4 with TRBJ1-3; D not certain. The CDR3 covers 15 residues. V was cut by 4 bases and J by 0 bases, with 10 bases left in between. Here the CDR3 DNA reads TGTGCCAGCAGTTACGGCGGCAGCTCTGGAAACACCATATATTTT. Protein sequence: CASSYGGSSGNTIYF.

This clone was observed a few times. Other DNA sequences from this sample encode an identical CDR3 as well. J is TRBJ1-1 and V is TRBV7-9; TRBD1 matches at 8 bases. The CDR3 consists of 12 residues. Germline V CDR1 and CDR2: SEHNR, FQNEAQ (reference sequence). With 5 bases clipped from V and 7 bases from J, the junction kept 3 bases outside the gene matches. CDR3 sequence (DNA): TGTGCCAGCAGCGGGACAGGCCTTGAAGCTTTCTTT. It is translated as CASSGTGLEAFF. The full variable domain, in which reference TRBV7-9 and TRBJ1-1 provide the parts outside the CDR3, is DTGVSQNPRHKITKRGQNVTFRCDPISEHNRLYWYRQTLGQGPEFLTYFQNEAQLEKSRLLSDRFSAERPKGSFSTLEIQRTEQGDSAMYLCASSGTGLEAFFGQGTRLTVV.

Only a few counts were recorded for this clone. The chain links TRBV6-1 to TRBJ2-7, with 7 bases identical to TRBD2. With V trimmed by 3 bases and J by 2 bases, 4 bases remained unmatched. The CDR3 is 14 residues long. Germline CDR1 is MNHNS and CDR2 is SASEGT. CDR3 residues: CASSETSGAYEQYF. In nucleotides, the CDR3 is TGTGCCAGCAGTGAGACCAGCGGGGCCTACGAGCAGTACTTC.

At least ten counts were recorded for this clone. The chain combines TRBV4-1 with TRBJ2-5; no clear D gene. Trimming left V 0 bases short and J 3 bases short, with 8 bases between. CDR3 size: 14 residues. Germline lookup yields CDR1 MGHRA and CDR2 YSYEKL. The CDR3 here is CASSQEWIKETQYF. The CDR3 DNA sequence: TGCGCCAGCAGCCAAGAGTGGATAAAAGAGACCCAGTACTTC.

This clone was counted at least ten times. The CDR3 DNA reads TGTGCCAGCAGCCCGGGACGGCAGAACACTGAAGCTTTCTTT. Its protein product is CASSPGRQNTEAFF. The chain employs TRBV7-3 and TRBJ1-1; a weak D match, TRBD1 (5 bases). Germline V CDR1 and CDR2: SGHTA, FQGTGA. V was clipped by 5 bases and J by 1 base, with 11 bases between them. This CDR3 region has 14 residues.

This clone has ten or more counts. The chain employs TRBV18 and TRBJ2-7, with a tentative D call TRBD2 (7 bases). The CDR3 consists of 16 residues. Trimming stripped 6 bases from V and 5 bases from J, with 23 bases between. Germline CDR1 and CDR2: KGHSH and LQKENI. The chain's CDR3 is CASSLTVSGGLNEQYF. The CDR3 DNA sequence: TGTGCCAGCTCCCTCACCGTTTCGGGGGGCCTAAACGAGCAGTACTTC. The full variable domain, its missing parts supplied by reference TRBV18 and TRBJ2-7, is NAGVMQNPRHLVRRRGQEARLRCSPMKGHSHVYWYRQLPEEGLKFMVYLQKENIIDESGMPKERFSAEFPKEGPSILRIQQVVRGDSAAYFCASSLTVSGGLNEQYFGPGTRLTVT.

This clone turned up a few times. The chain carries TRBV6-1 and TRBJ1-3; 9 nucleotides line up with TRBD1. V shed 5 bases, J shed 4 bases, and the junction held 9 bases outside the gene matches. The CDR3 spans 16 residues. Germline V gives CDR1 MNHNS, CDR2 SASEGT. The CDR3 coding sequence is TGTGCCAGCAGTCTGACCGGGACAGGGCTCGGAAACACCATATATTTT. Translating it yields CASSLTGTGLGNTIYF.

The V and J genes are TRBV19 and TRBJ2-1; D perhaps matches TRBD1 (5 bases). The CDR3 extends over 14 amino acids. Trimming took off 2 bases at V and 2 bases at J, with 7 bases between the two ends. CDR1 and CDR2 (germline): LNHDA, SQIVND (reference sequence). CDR3 coding DNA: TGTGCCAGTAGTATATTGGGGCCCTACAATGAGCAGTTCTTC. The encoded protein is CASSILGPYNEQFF.

V gene TRBV5-1 combines with J gene TRBJ2-7; TRBD1 matches 7 bases. Germline CDR1 is SGHRS and CDR2 is YFSETQ. This CDR3 contains 16 residues. J was trimmed by 7 bases and V by 4 bases; bases with no gene match: 17. As DNA, the CDR3 is TGCGCCAGCAGCCTACCCCTTACAGGGGAATCTGGAGAGCAGTACTTC. This gives the protein CASSLPLTGESGEQYF.

This clone appeared many times. The chain recombines TRBV5-1 with TRBJ1-1; tentative D call: TRBD1 (6 bases). Between the trimmed V and J ends, which lost 4 bases and 4 bases, there was a span of 17 bases. Germline CDR1 is SGHRS and CDR2 is YFSETQ. The CDR3 has 15 residues. The CDR3 sequence is CASSLLGRGSTEAFF. The CDR3, as DNA: TGCGCCAGCAGCCTATTGGGCAGGGGCAGCACTGAAGCTTTCTTT.

Ten or more counts support this clone. The gene calls are TRBV24-1 and TRBJ1-2, with 8 positions matching TRBD1. Trimming took 0 bases from V and 8 from J; bases not matched to a gene: 13. The CDR3 extends over 17 amino acids. From germline, CDR1 is KGHDR and CDR2 SFDVKD. Here the CDR3 reads CATSDLPLISGGAGYTF. CDR3 nucleotides: TGTGCCACCAGTGATTTGCCACTTATATCAGGGGGCGCCGGCTACACCTTC.

Regarding this clone: An end of the junction differs from the germline gene, which may be a read error. This sequence joins TRBV9 and TRBJ2-2, with 8 bases matching TRBD2. Germline V gives CDR1 SGDLS, CDR2 YYNGEE. CDR3 length: 17 residues. Written as DNA, the CDR3 is TGTGCAAGCAGCACCAGCGGGACTAGTCAAGGCACCGGGGAGCTGTTTTTT. It specifies CASSTSGTSQGTGELFF.

The sample holds many counts of this clone. The genes are TRBV20-1 and TRBJ2-7, with 14 bases identical to TRBD2. J lost 5 bases, V lost 5 bases, and 20 bases had no gene match. The CDR3 covers 19 residues. Germline V lookup: CDR1 DFQATT, CDR2 SNEGSKA (reference sequence). The CDR3 DNA is TGCAGTGCTCCGGGGACTAGCGGGAGCACCAAGGGCTCCATAAACGAGCAGTACTTC. Its protein is CSAPGTSGSTKGSINEQYF.